The sequence of this T cell receptor (beta chain) was determined in a study of metastatic and nonmetastatic thyroid tumors. Looking at the study overall: Both malignant and benign thyroid patients supplied peripheral blood and tumor or nodule tissue samples, across which the repertoires of these patients were then compared.

Not a single patient had been given any form of treatment at any point before undergoing thyroid surgery. With MiXCR, TCRdb called clones anew from the PCR reads. This sample has approximately 74,000 clones, with 12% to 15% found just once. General observations from the study: It was reported that TCR beta diversity was significantly higher in malignant thyroid tumors than benign nodules, in blood and tumor.

The germline gives CDR1 SGHDT, CDR2 YYEEEE. Trimming removed 2 bases from V and 10 bases from J, with 7 bases in between. CDR3 length equals 12 residues. This clone appeared many times. Antigen specificity is unknown. The sequencing input was blood. The source of this sequence is a male donor with papillary thyroid cancer or a benign thyroid nodule (not recorded which). Some clones in this sample may be carry-over from other donors' samples. The V and J genes are TRBV5-6 and TRBJ1-6, with no clear D. The CDR3 DNA reads as TGTGCCAGCAGCTTAAACAACTCACCCCTCCACTTT. This encodes CASSLNNSPLHF.